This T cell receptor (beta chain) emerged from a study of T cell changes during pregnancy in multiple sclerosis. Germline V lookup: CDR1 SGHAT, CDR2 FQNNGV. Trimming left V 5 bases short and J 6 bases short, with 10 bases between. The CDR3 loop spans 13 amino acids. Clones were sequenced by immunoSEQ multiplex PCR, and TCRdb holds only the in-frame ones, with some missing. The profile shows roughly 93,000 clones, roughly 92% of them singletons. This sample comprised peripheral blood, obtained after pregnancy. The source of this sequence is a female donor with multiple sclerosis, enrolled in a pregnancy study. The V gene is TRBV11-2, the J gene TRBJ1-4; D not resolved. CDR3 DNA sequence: TGTGCCAGCAGCGGAGAGAACGATGAAAAACTGTTTTTT. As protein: CASSGENDEKLFF.